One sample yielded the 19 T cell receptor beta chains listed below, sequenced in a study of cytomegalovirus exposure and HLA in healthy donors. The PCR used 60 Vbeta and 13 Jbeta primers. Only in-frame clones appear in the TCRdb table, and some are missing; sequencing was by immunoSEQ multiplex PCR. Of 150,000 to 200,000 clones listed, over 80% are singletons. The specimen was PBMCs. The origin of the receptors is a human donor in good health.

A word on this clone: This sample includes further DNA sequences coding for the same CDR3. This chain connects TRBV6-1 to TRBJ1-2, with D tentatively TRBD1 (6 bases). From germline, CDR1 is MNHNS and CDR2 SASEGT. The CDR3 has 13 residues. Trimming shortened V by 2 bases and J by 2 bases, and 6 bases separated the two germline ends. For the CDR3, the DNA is TGTGCCAGCAGTGAAACAGGGAACTATGGCTACACCTTC. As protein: CASSETGNYGYTF.

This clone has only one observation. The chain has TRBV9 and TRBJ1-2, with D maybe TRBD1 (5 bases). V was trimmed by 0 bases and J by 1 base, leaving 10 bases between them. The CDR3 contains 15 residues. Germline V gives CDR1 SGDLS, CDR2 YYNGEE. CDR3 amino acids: CASSVGAGLNYGYTF. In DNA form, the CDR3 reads TGTGCCAGCAGCGTAGGGGCAGGGCTTAACTATGGCTACACCTTC. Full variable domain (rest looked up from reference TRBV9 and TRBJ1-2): DSGVTQTPKHLITATGQRVTLRCSPRSGDLSVYWYQQSLDQGLQFLIQYYNGEERAKGNILERFSAQQFPDLHSELNLSSLELGDSALYFCASSVGAGLNYGYTFGSGTRLTVV.

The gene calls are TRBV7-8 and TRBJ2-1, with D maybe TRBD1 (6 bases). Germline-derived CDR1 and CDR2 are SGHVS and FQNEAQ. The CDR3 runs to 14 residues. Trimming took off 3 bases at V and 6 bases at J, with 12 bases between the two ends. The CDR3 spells CASSFGQFSNEQFF. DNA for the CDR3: TGTGCCAGCAGCTTCGGACAGTTCTCCAATGAGCAGTTCTTC.

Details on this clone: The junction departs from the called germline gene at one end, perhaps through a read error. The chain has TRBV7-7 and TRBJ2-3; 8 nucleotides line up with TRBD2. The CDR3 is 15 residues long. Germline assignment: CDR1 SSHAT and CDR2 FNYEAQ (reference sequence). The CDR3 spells CASSRLTSGTDTQYF. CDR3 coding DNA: TGTGCTAGCAGCCGATTGACTAGCGGCACAGATACGCAGTATTTT.

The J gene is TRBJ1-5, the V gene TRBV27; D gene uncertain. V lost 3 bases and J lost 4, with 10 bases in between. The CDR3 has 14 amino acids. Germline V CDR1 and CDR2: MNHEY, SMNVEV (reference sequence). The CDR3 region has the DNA TGTGCCAGCAGTTTGCATCCTGAGAATCAGCCCCAGCATTTT. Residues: CASSLHPENQPQHF.

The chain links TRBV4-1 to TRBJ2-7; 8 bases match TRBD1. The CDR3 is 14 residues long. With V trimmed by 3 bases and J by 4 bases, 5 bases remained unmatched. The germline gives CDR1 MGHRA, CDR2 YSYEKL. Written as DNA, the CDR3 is TGCGCCAGCAGCCACACACAGGGGGAATACGAGCAGTACTTC. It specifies CASSHTQGEYEQYF.

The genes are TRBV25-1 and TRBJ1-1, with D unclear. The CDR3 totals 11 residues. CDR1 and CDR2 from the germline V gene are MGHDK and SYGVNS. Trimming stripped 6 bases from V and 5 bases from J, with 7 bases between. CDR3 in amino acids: CASSGITEAFF. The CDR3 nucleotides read TGTGCCAGCAGCGGGATAACTGAAGCTTTCTTT.

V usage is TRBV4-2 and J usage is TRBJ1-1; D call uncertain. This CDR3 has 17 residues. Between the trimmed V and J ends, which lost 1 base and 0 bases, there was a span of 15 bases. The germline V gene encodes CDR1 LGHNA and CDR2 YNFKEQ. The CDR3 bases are TGTGCCAGCAGCCAAGTAGGAGGGCCCCGGGTGAACACTGAAGCTTTCTTT. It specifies CASSQVGGPRVNTEAFF.

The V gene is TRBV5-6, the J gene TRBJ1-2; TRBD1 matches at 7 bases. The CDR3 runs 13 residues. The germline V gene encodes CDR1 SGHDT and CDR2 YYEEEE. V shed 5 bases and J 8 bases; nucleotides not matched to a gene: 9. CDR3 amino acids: CASSPDRVWGYTF. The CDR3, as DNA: TGTGCCAGCAGTCCCGACAGGGTGTGGGGCTACACCTTC.

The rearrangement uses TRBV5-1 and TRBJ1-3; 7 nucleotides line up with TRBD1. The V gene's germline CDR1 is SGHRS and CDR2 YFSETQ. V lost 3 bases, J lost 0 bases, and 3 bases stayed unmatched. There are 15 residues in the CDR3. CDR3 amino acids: CASSSDRSSGNTIYF. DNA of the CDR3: TGCGCCAGCAGCTCGGACAGGAGCTCTGGAAACACCATATATTTT. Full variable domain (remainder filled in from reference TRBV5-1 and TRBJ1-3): KAGVTQTPRYLIKTRGQQVTLSCSPISGHRSVSWYQQTPGQGLQFLFEYFSETQRNKGNFPGRFSGRQFSNSRSEMNVSTLELGDSALYLCASSSDRSSGNTIYFGEGSWLTVV.

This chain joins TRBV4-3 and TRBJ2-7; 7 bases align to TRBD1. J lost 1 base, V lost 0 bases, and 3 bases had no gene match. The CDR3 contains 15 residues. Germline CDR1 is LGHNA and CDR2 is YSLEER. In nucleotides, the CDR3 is TGCGCCAGCAGCCAAGATGCAGGGGGTTCCTACGAGCAGTACTTC. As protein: CASSQDAGGSYEQYF.

In nucleotides, the CDR3 is TGCGCCAGCAGCCAGAGGGACAGGGATGAAAAACTGTTTTTT. It codes for CASSQRDRDEKLFF. The chain joins TRBV4-1 to TRBJ1-4; 9 nucleotides align to TRBD1. V lost 3 bases to trimming and J lost 6 bases; unmatched junction nucleotides: 2. The CDR3 has 14 amino acids. The germline V gene encodes CDR1 MGHRA and CDR2 YSYEKL.

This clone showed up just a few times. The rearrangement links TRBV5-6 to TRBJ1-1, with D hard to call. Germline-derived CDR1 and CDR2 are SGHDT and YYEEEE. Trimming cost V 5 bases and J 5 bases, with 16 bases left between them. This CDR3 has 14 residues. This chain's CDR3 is CASRVGGQGTEAFF. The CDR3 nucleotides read TGTGCCAGCAGGGTGGGAGGGCAAGGGACTGAAGCTTTCTTT. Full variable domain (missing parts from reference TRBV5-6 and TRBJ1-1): DAGVTQSPTHLIKTRGQQVTLRCSPKSGHDTVSWYQQALGQGPQFIFQYYEEEERQRGNFPDRFSGHQFPNYSSELNVNALLLGDSALYLCASRVGGQGTEAFFGQGTRLTVV.

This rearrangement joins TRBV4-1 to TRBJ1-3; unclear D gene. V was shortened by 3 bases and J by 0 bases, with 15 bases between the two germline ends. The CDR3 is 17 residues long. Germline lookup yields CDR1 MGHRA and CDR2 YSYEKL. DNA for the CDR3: TGCGCCAGCAGCCAGCCCGCTCGAGGACTCTCTGGAAACACCATATATTTT. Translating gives CASSQPARGLSGNTIYF.

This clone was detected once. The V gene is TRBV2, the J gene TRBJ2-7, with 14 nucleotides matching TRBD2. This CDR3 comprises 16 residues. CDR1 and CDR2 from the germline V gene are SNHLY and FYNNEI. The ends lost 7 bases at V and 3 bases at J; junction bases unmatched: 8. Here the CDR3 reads CASTGGTSGGYYEQYF. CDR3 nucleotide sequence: TGTGCCAGCACCGGCGGGACTAGCGGGGGTTACTACGAGCAGTACTTC. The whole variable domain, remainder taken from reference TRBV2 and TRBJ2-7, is EPEVTQTPSHQVTQMGQEVILRCVPISNHLYFYWYRQILGQKVEFLVSFYNNEISEKSEIFDDQFSVERPDGSNFTLKIRSTKLEDSAMYFCASTGGTSGGYYEQYFGPGTRLTVT.

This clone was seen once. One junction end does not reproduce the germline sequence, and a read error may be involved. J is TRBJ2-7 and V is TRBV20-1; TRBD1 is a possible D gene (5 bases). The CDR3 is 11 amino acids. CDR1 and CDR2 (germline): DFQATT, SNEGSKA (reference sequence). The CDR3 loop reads CSARVLGQELF. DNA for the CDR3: TGCAGTGCTAGAGTCTTGGGGCAGGAGTTGTTC.

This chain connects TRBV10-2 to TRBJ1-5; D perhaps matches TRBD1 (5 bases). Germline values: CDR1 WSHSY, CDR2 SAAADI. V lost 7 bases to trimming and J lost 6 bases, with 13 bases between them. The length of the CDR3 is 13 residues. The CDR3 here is CASMGGYGQPQHF. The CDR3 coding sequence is TGCGCCAGCATGGGGGGTTACGGTCAGCCCCAGCATTTT.

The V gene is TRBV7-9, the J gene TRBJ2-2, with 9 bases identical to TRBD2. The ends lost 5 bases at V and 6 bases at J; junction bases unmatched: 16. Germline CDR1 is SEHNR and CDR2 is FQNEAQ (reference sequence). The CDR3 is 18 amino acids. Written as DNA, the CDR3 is TGTGCCAGCAGCCGATTTTACGGGACTAGCAGTTCTGCCGGGGAGCTGTTTTTT. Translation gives CASSRFYGTSSSAGELFF.

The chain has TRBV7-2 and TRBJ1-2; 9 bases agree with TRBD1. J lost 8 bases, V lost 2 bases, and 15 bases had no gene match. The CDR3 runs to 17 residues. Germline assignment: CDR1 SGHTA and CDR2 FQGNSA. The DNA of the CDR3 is TGTGCCAGCAGCTTAAGAGGTTCTGGGACAGGGATCGGCGGCTACACCTTC. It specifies CASSLRGSGTGIGGYTF.